This passage covers 30 T cell receptor beta chains from one sample sequenced in a study of early T cells in non-severe SARS-CoV-2 infection. TCRdb re-called the 5' RACE reads through MiXCR, storing one row per CDR3 protein. Altogether 87,000 or so distinct CDR3 sequences are present, roughly an eighth being singletons, with the ten largest covering approximately 6.1%. The sequenced sample was whole blood. These receptors originate from an adult who was a healthcare worker with PCR-confirmed SARS-CoV-2 infection or an uninfected control (not recorded which).

This chain uses TRBV20-1 with TRBJ2-2; D is perhaps TRBD2 (6 bases). The germline V gene encodes CDR1 DFQATT and CDR2 SNEGSKA (reference sequence). The CDR3 extends over 15 amino acids. Trimming took 6 bases from V and 3 from J, leaving 17 bases between them. The CDR3 sequence is CSAPVGGVDTGELFF. CDR3 sequence (DNA): TGCAGTGCCCCAGTCGGAGGGGTGGACACCGGGGAGCTGTTTTTT.

The rearrangement uses TRBV29-1 and TRBJ1-3; perhaps TRBD1 as D (5 bases). CDR1 is SQVTM and CDR2 is ANQGSEA in the germline V gene. There are 13 residues in the CDR3. The V end was cut by 4 bases, the J end by 3 bases, with 10 bases between. CDR3 bases: TGCAGCGTTGTGGGGCTGGTTGGAAACACCATATATTTT. Protein sequence: CSVVGLVGNTIYF.

The chain couples TRBV7-2 to TRBJ1-1, with D possibly TRBD1 on 6 matching bases. CDR1 and CDR2 from the germline V gene are SGHTA and FQGNSA. Trimming removed 5 bases at V and 4 bases at J, with 20 bases between. The CDR3 length is 16 residues. CDR3 DNA sequence: TGTGCCAGCAGCGGCAGGGCCTCAGCACAGGGCACTGAAGCTTTCTTT. Translated, it gives CASSGRASAQGTEAFF.

The CDR3 loop is CATSDAGGPSYEQYF. The CDR3 nucleotides read TGTGCCACCAGTGATGCCGGCGGCCCGTCCTACGAGCAGTACTTC. The chain combines TRBV24-1 with TRBJ2-7; D remains unclear. The CDR3 sequence is 15 residues long. V was shortened by 3 bases and J by 1 base, with 12 bases between the two germline ends. Germline-derived CDR1 and CDR2 are KGHDR and SFDVKD.

The chain is built from TRBV12-3 or TRBV12-4 and TRBJ2-7; 9 bases are shared with TRBD1. The CDR3 extends over 15 amino acids. V was pared by 6 bases and J by 5 bases, with 11 bases of the junction left unmatched. CDR3 DNA sequence: TGTGCCAGCAGCTCATCCTTCGGGACAGGGAACGAGCAGTACTTC. This sequence encodes CASSSSFGTGNEQYF.

V and J are TRBV7-6 and TRBJ1-1, with 8 bases matching TRBD1. V lost 5 bases and J lost 6; bases outside the gene matches: 14. CDR3 size: 16 residues. The germline gives CDR1 SGHVS, CDR2 FNYEAQ. CDR3: CASSLTPDRESAEAFF. Written as DNA, the CDR3 is TGTGCCAGCAGCCTGACCCCGGACAGGGAGTCCGCTGAAGCTTTCTTT. Combining the CDR3 with reference TRBV7-6 and TRBJ1-1 gives the whole variable domain GAGVSQSPRYKVTKRGQDVALRCDPISGHVSLYWYRQALGQGPEFLTYFNYEAQQDKSGLPNDRFSAERPEGSISTLTIQRTEQRDSAMYRCASSLTPDRESAEAFFGQGTRLTVV.

The DNA of the CDR3 is TGTGCCAGCACCCTGGACCTTCAAGAGACCCAGTACTTC. Protein sequence: CASTLDLQETQYF. J is TRBJ2-5 and V is TRBV6-1; D is ambiguous. CDR3 length: 13 amino acids. Per the germline V gene, CDR1 is MNHNS and CDR2 is SASEGT. Trimming left V 7 bases short and J 2 bases short, with 11 bases between.

The gene calls are TRBV18 and TRBJ2-3, with 8 bases aligning to TRBD2. This CDR3 has 16 residues. Germline loops: CDR1 KGHSH, CDR2 LQKENI. J was trimmed by 5 bases and V by 1 base; bases with no gene match: 8. Here the CDR3 reads CASSPLGAGAGDTQYF. The CDR3, as DNA: TGTGCCAGCTCACCACTTGGAGCGGGAGCAGGAGATACGCAGTATTTT.

Ten or more counts support this clonotype. The chain joins TRBV29-1 to TRBJ2-7, with 9 bases fitting TRBD2. This CDR3 spans 14 amino acids. From germline, CDR1 is SQVTM and CDR2 ANQGSEA. Losses at the gene ends were 4 bases for V and 0 bases for J; bases not matched to a gene: 4. The CDR3 nucleotides read TGCAGCGTTGGGGCGACTAGCGGCTCCTACGAGCAGTACTTC. It is translated as CSVGATSGSYEQYF.

The chain carries TRBV7-9 and TRBJ2-7; D is unclear. The CDR3 spans 12 residues. The V gene's germline CDR1 is SEHNR and CDR2 FQNEAQ (reference sequence). V dropped 1 base and J dropped 12 bases, with 13 bases sitting between them. CDR3 protein: CASSLVSDRRYF. For the CDR3, the DNA is TGTGCCAGCAGCTTAGTGAGCGATCGGCGGTACTTC.

The chain links TRBV7-9 to TRBJ1-2; tentative D call: TRBD1 (5 bases). This CDR3 contains 14 residues. Per germline, CDR1 SEHNR and CDR2 FQNEAQ (reference sequence). Trimming shortened V by 6 bases and J by 5 bases, and 16 bases separated the two germline ends. Here the CDR3 DNA reads TGTGCCAGCAGTATGAAGGCGGGGCTATATGGCTACACCTTC. Translating it yields CASSMKAGLYGYTF.

At least ten counts were recorded for this clonotype. The chain carries TRBV7-2 and TRBJ1-2; D is perhaps TRBD1 (5 bases). Looked up from germline, CDR1 is SGHTA and CDR2 is FQGNSA. The CDR3 length is 16 residues. The V and J ends lost 7 bases and 0 bases respectively, with 18 bases between them. CDR3 in DNA: TGTGCCAGCATTCCCACGGGGGTACCAGCTAACTATGGCTACACCTTC. Its translation is CASIPTGVPANYGYTF.

This clonotype has only a few counts. The J gene is TRBJ1-3, the V gene TRBV12-3 or TRBV12-4; TRBD1 aligns across 7 bases. CDR3 length: 15 amino acids. Germline trimming cut 7 bases from V and 0 bases from J; bases unmatched to any gene: 6. The CDR3 here is CASKDRSSSGNTIYF. In nucleotides, the CDR3 is TGTGCCAGCAAGGACAGGTCGAGCTCTGGAAACACCATATATTTT.

The sample holds a few counts of this clonotype. The CDR3 DNA reads as TGTGCCACCAGTGACTCAATAGCGGGAGAGCAGTTCTTC. It yields the protein CATSDSIAGEQFF. This chain connects TRBV24-1 to TRBJ2-1, with TRBD2 identical over 8 bases. The CDR3 has 13 residues. Germline lookup yields CDR1 KGHDR and CDR2 SFDVKD. V gave up 4 bases and J gave up 10 bases; unmatched junction bases: 5.

There are a few counts of this clonotype. V gene TRBV7-3 combines with J gene TRBJ2-2, with D hard to call. CDR1 and CDR2 from the germline V gene are SGHTA and FQGTGA. Trimming cost V 2 bases and J 3 bases, with 4 bases left between them. The CDR3 has 13 amino acids. The CDR3 here is CASSLADTGELFF. The CDR3 region has the DNA TGTGCCAGCAGCTTAGCGGACACCGGGGAGCTGTTTTTT.

Only a few counts were recorded for this clonotype. V gene TRBV2 combines with J gene TRBJ1-2; a weak D match, TRBD1 (6 bases). The CDR3 runs 14 residues. The germline gives CDR1 SNHLY, CDR2 FYNNEI. V shed 6 bases and J shed 1 base, with 12 bases lying between them. The CDR3 protein is CASRTTGYNYGYTF. DNA of the CDR3: TGTGCCAGCAGGACAACAGGGTATAACTATGGCTACACCTTC.

This clonotype was picked up many times. The gene calls are TRBV7-2 and TRBJ2-7; 7 nucleotides align to TRBD1. CDR3 length: 14 amino acids. Germline CDR1 and CDR2: SGHTA and FQGNSA. Trimming removed 6 bases from V and 1 base from J; junction bases left unmatched: 6. CDR3 sequence reads: CASSGTDSSYEQYF. In nucleotides, the CDR3 is TGTGCCAGCAGTGGGACAGATTCTTCCTACGAGCAGTACTTC.

The chain is built from TRBV19 and TRBJ2-6; 8 bases fit TRBD2. With 2 bases clipped from V and 4 bases from J, the junction kept 7 bases outside the gene matches. The CDR3 runs 17 residues. Per the germline V gene, CDR1 is LNHDA and CDR2 is SQIVND (reference sequence). The CDR3 loop reads CASSIRAGALGANVLTF. CDR3 nucleotides: TGTGCCAGTAGTATAAGAGCGGGAGCGCTAGGGGCCAACGTCCTGACTTTC.

With respect to this clonotype: A much bigger clone sits one base away, suggesting this may be a read error. The chain carries TRBV28 and TRBJ2-6; possible D gene TRBD1, 5 bases. There are 17 residues in the CDR3. Germline V gene data show CDR1 as MDHEN and CDR2 as SYDVKM. Here the CDR3 reads CASSLTVPSSGANVLIF. CDR3 nucleotides: TGTGCCAGCAGTTTAACTGTGCCCAGCTCTGGGGCCAACGTCCTGATTTTC.

V is TRBV29-1 and J is TRBJ2-5, with a possible D match to TRBD2 (6 bases). Trimming left V 6 bases short and J 5 bases short, with 19 bases between. The CDR3 is made up of 14 amino acids. Germline CDR1 is SQVTM and CDR2 is ANQGSEA. In nucleotides, the CDR3 is TGCAGCGTGCTGGAGGGACTTCGCCTGGAGACCCAGTACTTC. Translated: CSVLEGLRLETQYF. The full variable domain, rest sourced from reference TRBV29-1 and TRBJ2-5, is SAVISQKPSRDICQRGTSLTIQCQVDSQVTMMFWYRQQPGQSLTLIATANQGSEATYESGFVIDKFPISRPNLTFSTLTVSNMSPEDSSIYLCSVLEGLRLETQYFGPGTRLLVL.

This clonotype was seen repeatedly, ten times or more. V is TRBV3-1 and J is TRBJ2-4; D unresolved. Trimming cost V 2 bases and J 1 base, with 3 bases left between them. There are 13 residues in the CDR3. Germline lookup yields CDR1 LGHDT and CDR2 YNNKEL (reference sequence). The CDR3 coding sequence is TGTGCCAGCAGCCAATGGGCCAAAAACATTCAGTACTTC. It encodes CASSQWAKNIQYF.

The V gene is TRBV9, the J gene TRBJ2-7; maybe TRBD2 (5 bases). Germline-derived CDR1 and CDR2 are SGDLS and YYNGEE. The CDR3 has 15 amino acids. V lost 0 bases and J 0 bases, leaving 10 bases between the germline ends. CDR3 protein: CASSVVGTSSYEQYF. CDR3 nucleotide sequence: TGTGCCAGCAGCGTAGTTGGAACTAGCTCCTACGAGCAGTACTTC. Based on the CDR3 plus reference TRBV9 and TRBJ2-7, the full variable domain is DSGVTQTPKHLITATGQRVTLRCSPRSGDLSVYWYQQSLDQGLQFLIQYYNGEERAKGNILERFSAQQFPDLHSELNLSSLELGDSALYFCASSVVGTSSYEQYFGPGTRLTVT.

This clonotype was counted between two and nine times. The V and J genes are TRBV30 and TRBJ1-6, with D possibly being TRBD1 (5 bases). With 1 base removed from V and 10 bases from J, the gap between germline ends came to 11 bases. This CDR3 spans 13 amino acids. Per the germline V gene, CDR1 is GTSNPN and CDR2 is SVGIG (reference sequence). The CDR3 protein is CAWSGLEGSPLHF. The DNA for the CDR3 is TGTGCCTGGAGTGGGCTCGAGGGGTCACCCCTCCACTTT.

The V and J genes are TRBV7-2 and TRBJ2-1; D is unclear. Germline V gene sequence: CDR1 SGHTA, CDR2 FQGNSA. This CDR3 region has 16 residues. The V and J ends lost 2 bases and 5 bases respectively, with 16 bases between them. CDR3 region: CASSLSRGLSHNEQFF. The CDR3 coding sequence is TGTGCCAGCAGCTTAAGTCGCGGTCTTTCTCACAATGAGCAGTTCTTC. Drawing the rest from reference TRBV7-2 and TRBJ2-1, the complete variable domain is GAGVSQSPSNKVTEKGKDVELRCDPISGHTALYWYRQSLGQGLEFLIYFQGNSAPDKSGLPSDRFSAERTGGSVSTLTIQRTQQEDSAVYLCASSLSRGLSHNEQFFGPGTRLTVL.

Only a few counts were recorded for this clonotype. The rearrangement joins TRBV5-1 to TRBJ2-7, with 13 positions matching TRBD2. This CDR3 has 16 residues. V lost 3 bases to trimming and J lost 2 bases; unmatched junction nucleotides: 5. The germline V gene has CDR1 SGHRS and CDR2 YFSETQ. The CDR3 loop is CASSYGLAGAPYEQYF. DNA for the CDR3: TGCGCCAGCAGCTACGGACTAGCGGGAGCGCCCTACGAGCAGTACTTC.

This chain connects TRBV20-1 to TRBJ1-4, with D uncertain. The V end lost 5 bases, the J end lost 8 bases, and 15 bases lay between the germline ends. CDR3 size: 13 residues. Germline CDR1 and CDR2: DFQATT and SNEGSKA (reference sequence). CDR3 amino acids: CSAYSRVGEKLFF. The CDR3 nucleotides are TGCAGTGCTTATTCTCGAGTGGGAGAAAAACTGTTTTTT.

This chain uses TRBV7-8 with TRBJ2-2, with D uncertain. Trimming removed 4 bases from V and 4 bases from J, with 4 bases in between. The CDR3 is made up of 12 amino acids. Germline CDR1 and CDR2: SGHVS and FQNEAQ. CDR3 loop: CASSSITGELFF. The DNA of the CDR3 is TGTGCCAGCAGCTCGATCACCGGGGAGCTGTTTTTT.

The chain's CDR3 is CASSQDWASLGEDTQYF. In DNA, the CDR3 is TGCGCCAGCAGCCAAGATTGGGCCTCTTTAGGGGAAGATACGCAGTATTTT. The J gene is TRBJ2-3, the V gene TRBV4-3, with D possibly TRBD1 on 5 matching bases. The CDR3 spans 17 residues. Trimming removed 0 bases at V and 5 bases at J, with 18 bases between. The germline CDR1 and CDR2 sequences are LGHNA and YSLEER.

The chain uses TRBV4-3 and TRBJ2-7; D is unresolved. Germline V gene sequence: CDR1 LGHNA, CDR2 YSLEER. The CDR3 is 13 amino acids. Trimming removed 1 base at V and 4 bases at J, with 8 bases between. CDR3 DNA: TGCGCCAGCAGCCAAGTTATCGGGTACGAGCAGTACTTC. Translated, it gives CASSQVIGYEQYF.

This chain links TRBV18 with TRBJ2-4, with 7 bases aligning to TRBD1. In germline, CDR1 is KGHSH, CDR2 LQKENI. V shed 1 base, J shed 2 bases, and the junction held 5 bases outside the gene matches. The CDR3 loop spans 16 amino acids. The CDR3 DNA reads as TGTGCCAGCTCACCACTAACAGGGGTATCCAAAAACATTCAGTACTTC. It yields the protein CASSPLTGVSKNIQYF.